This passage covers 11 T cell receptor beta chains from one sample sequenced in a study of blood T cell repertoires in COVID-19. Generated by immunoSEQ multiplex PCR, the TCRdb table keeps only in-frame clones and is missing some. This sample has 200,000 to 300,000 clones, with roughly 80% found just once. Sequenced material: peripheral blood. The receptors come from a woman between 18 and 29 years old with acute or convalescent COVID-19.

The DNA for the CDR3 is TGTGCCAGCAGCTCGGGACAGGGGATAGGGAAACTGTTTTTT. Amino acid sequence: CASSSGQGIGKLFF. The chain has TRBV7-2 and TRBJ1-4; 10 bases match TRBD1. Unmatched junction bases numbered 7, after V lost 4 bases and J lost 11 bases. CDR1 and CDR2 (germline): SGHTA, FQGNSA. The CDR3 is 14 residues long. The full variable domain, its missing parts supplied by reference TRBV7-2 and TRBJ1-4, is GAGVSQSPSNKVTEKGKDVELRCDPISGHTALYWYRQSLGQGLEFLIYFQGNSAPDKSGLPSDRFSAERTGGSVSTLTIQRTQQEDSAVYLCASSSGQGIGKLFFGSGTQLSVL.

This clone was seen a few times. The CDR3: CASSLAGGRHEQYF. DNA of the CDR3: TGTGCCAGCAGCCTAGCGGGAGGACGCCACGAGCAGTACTTC. The gene calls are TRBV6-5 and TRBJ2-7; 11 bases agree with TRBD2. This CDR3 comprises 14 residues. Germline CDR1 reads MNHEY; CDR2 reads SVGAGI. With 6 bases clipped from V and 5 bases from J, the junction kept 6 bases outside the gene matches.

The CDR3 sequence: CAEGLAGGPGTDTQYF. CDR3 nucleotide sequence: TGTGCCGAGGGACTAGCGGGAGGGCCTGGCACAGATACGCAGTATTTT. V usage is TRBV30 and J usage is TRBJ2-3, with 16 bases identical to TRBD2. This CDR3 is built from 16 residues. Germline V gene data show CDR1 as GTSNPN and CDR2 as SVGIG (reference sequence). V was pared by 8 bases and J by 1 base, with 6 bases of the junction left unmatched.

The chain carries TRBV27 and TRBJ2-7, with 9 bases lining up with TRBD1. The CDR3 is 14 amino acids. Germline CDR1 and CDR2: MNHEY and SMNVEV (reference sequence). Trimming at V came to 5 bases and at J to 8 bases, leaving 10 bases not matched to a gene. In DNA, the CDR3 is TGTGCCAGCAGTGGACAGGGGCCCGCTGGACAGCAGTACTTC. Translated, it gives CASSGQGPAGQQYF.

This chain uses TRBV9 with TRBJ2-1; D may be TRBD1 (5 bases). The CDR3 covers 16 residues. Trimming stripped 0 bases from V and 1 base from J, with 11 bases between. Germline CDR1 is SGDLS and CDR2 is YYNGEE. CDR3 amino acids: CASSVVGAGSYNEQFF. For the CDR3, the DNA is TGTGCCAGCAGCGTAGTTGGGGCCGGTTCCTACAATGAGCAGTTCTTC. The full variable domain, completed using reference TRBV9 and TRBJ2-1, is DSGVTQTPKHLITATGQRVTLRCSPRSGDLSVYWYQQSLDQGLQFLIQYYNGEERAKGNILERFSAQQFPDLHSELNLSSLELGDSALYFCASSVVGAGSYNEQFFGPGTRLTVL.

V and J are TRBV7-8 and TRBJ2-7; TRBD2 agrees at 10 bases. Germline V CDR1 and CDR2: SGHVS, FQNEAQ. The J segment lost 2 bases and the V segment lost 0 bases, leaving 4 bases of the junction unmatched. The CDR3 contains 16 residues. CDR3 protein: CASSLAGAGGPYEQYF. For the CDR3, the DNA is TGTGCCAGCAGCTTAGCCGGAGCGGGAGGGCCCTACGAGCAGTACTTC.

This clone was detected a few times. The chain links TRBV19 to TRBJ1-4; D gene unclear. Germline V lookup: CDR1 LNHDA, CDR2 SQIVND (reference sequence). The CDR3 contains 11 residues. The ends were cut back, 6 bases at V and 4 bases at J, with 3 bases in the middle. The CDR3 coding sequence is TGTGCCAGTAGCATTAATGAAAAACTGTTTTTT. It encodes CASSINEKLFF. The full variable domain, completed using reference TRBV19 and TRBJ1-4, is DGGITQSPKYLFRKEGQNVTLSCEQNLNHDAMYWYRQDPGQGLRLIYYSQIVNDFQKGDIAEGYSVSREKKESFPLTVTSAQKNPTAFYLCASSINEKLFFGSGTQLSVL.

The rearrangement links TRBV7-3 to TRBJ2-1, with 11 bases fitting TRBD1. V lost 3 bases and J lost 7; bases outside the gene matches: 5. The CDR3 consists of 15 residues. Germline V gene sequence: CDR1 SGHTA, CDR2 FQGTGA. The CDR3 sequence is CASSFTGTGGNEQFF. The CDR3 coding sequence is TGTGCCAGCAGCTTTACCGGGACAGGGGGTAATGAGCAGTTCTTC.

The V gene is TRBV7-2, the J gene TRBJ1-6, with no clear D. The CDR3 totals 14 residues. Germline lookup yields CDR1 SGHTA and CDR2 FQGNSA. Trimming removed 4 bases at V and 7 bases at J, with 11 bases between. CDR3 sequence (DNA): TGTGCCAGCAGCTCCCGTTGGCAGAATTCACCCCTCCACTTT. Its translation is CASSSRWQNSPLHF. Variable domain in full (rest from reference TRBV7-2 and TRBJ1-6): GAGVSQSPSNKVTEKGKDVELRCDPISGHTALYWYRQSLGQGLEFLIYFQGNSAPDKSGLPSDRFSAERTGGSVSTLTIQRTQQEDSAVYLCASSSRWQNSPLHFGNGTRLTVT.

This clone was counted ten times or more. J is TRBJ2-7 and V is TRBV12-2; the DNA was not used to check the table's D call, TRBD2. TRBV12-2 is tagged as a pseudogene. The CDR3 runs to 16 residues. CDR3: CASRLRSPGISYEQYF. The CDR3 nucleotides read TGTGCAAGTCGCCTAAGGTCCCCCGGGATCTCCTACGAGCAGTACTTC.

The chain combines TRBV28 with TRBJ2-1; 9 bases fit TRBD2. The trim removed 5 bases at V and 0 bases at J, leaving 17 bases unmatched. Per germline, CDR1 MDHEN and CDR2 SYDVKM. The CDR3 has 20 residues. The CDR3 DNA follows: TGTGCCAGCAGTCATACCCGGACTAGCGCCAAACACCGCTCCTACAATGAGCAGTTCTTC. It yields the protein CASSHTRTSAKHRSYNEQFF.